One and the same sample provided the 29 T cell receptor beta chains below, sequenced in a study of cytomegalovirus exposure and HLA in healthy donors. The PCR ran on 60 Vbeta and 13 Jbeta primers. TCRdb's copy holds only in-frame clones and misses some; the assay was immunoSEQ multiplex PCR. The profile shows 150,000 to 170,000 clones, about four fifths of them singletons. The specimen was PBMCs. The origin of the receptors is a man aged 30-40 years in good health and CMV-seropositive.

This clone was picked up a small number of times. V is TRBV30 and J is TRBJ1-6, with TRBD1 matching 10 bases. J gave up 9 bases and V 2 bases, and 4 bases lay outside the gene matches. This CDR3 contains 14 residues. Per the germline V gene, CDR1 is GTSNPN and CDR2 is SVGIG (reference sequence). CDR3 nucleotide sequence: TGTGCCTGGAGTATCCGGGACAGGGGTTCACCCCTCCACTTT. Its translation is CAWSIRDRGSPLHF.

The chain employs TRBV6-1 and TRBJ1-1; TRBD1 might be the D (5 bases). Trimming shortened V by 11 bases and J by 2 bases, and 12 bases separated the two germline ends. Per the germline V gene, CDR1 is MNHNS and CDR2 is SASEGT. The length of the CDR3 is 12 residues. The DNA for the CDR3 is TGTGCCTCCCCCGGGGGAAACACTGAAGCTTTCTTT. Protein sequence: CASPGGNTEAFF.

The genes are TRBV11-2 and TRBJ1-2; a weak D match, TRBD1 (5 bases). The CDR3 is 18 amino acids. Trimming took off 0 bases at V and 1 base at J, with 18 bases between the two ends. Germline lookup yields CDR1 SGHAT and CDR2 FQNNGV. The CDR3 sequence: CASSLDQGSYVINYGYTF. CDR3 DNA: TGTGCCAGCAGCTTAGATCAGGGCTCGTATGTCATTAACTATGGCTACACCTTC.

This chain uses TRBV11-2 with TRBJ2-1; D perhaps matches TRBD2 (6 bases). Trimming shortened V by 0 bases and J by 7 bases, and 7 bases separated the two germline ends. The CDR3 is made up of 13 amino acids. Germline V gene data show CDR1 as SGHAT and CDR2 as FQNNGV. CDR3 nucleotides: TGTGCCAGCAGCTTAGATGGACTAAATGAGCAGTTCTTC. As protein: CASSLDGLNEQFF. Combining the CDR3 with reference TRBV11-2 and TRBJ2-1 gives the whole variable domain EAGVAQSPRYKIIEKRQSVAFWCNPISGHATLYWYQQILGQGPKLLIQFQNNGVVDDSQLPKDRFSAERLKGVDSTLKIQPAKLEDSAVYLCASSLDGLNEQFFGPGTRLTVL.

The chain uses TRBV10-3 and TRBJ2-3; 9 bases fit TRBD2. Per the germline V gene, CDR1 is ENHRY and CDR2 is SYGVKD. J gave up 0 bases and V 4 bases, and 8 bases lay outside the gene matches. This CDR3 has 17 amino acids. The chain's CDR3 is CAISAREAGGSTDTQYF. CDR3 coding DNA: TGTGCCATCAGTGCCAGGGAAGCGGGGGGAAGCACAGATACGCAGTATTTT.

CDR3 region: CASSGGQMPTEAFF. In DNA, the CDR3 is TGTGCCAGCAGTGGAGGACAGATGCCCACTGAAGCTTTCTTT. The chain is built from TRBV2 and TRBJ1-1, with TRBD1 as a possible D gene (6 bases). This CDR3 spans 14 amino acids. Trimming removed 4 bases from V and 4 bases from J, with 13 bases in between. Germline lookup yields CDR1 SNHLY and CDR2 FYNNEI.

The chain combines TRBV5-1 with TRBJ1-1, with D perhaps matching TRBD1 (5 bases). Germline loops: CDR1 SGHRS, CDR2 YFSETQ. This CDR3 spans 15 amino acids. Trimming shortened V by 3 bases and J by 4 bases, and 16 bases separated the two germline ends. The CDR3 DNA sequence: TGCGCCAGCAGCTCGGCGGCAAGGGGAGGCACTGAAGCTTTCTTT. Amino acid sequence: CASSSAARGGTEAFF.

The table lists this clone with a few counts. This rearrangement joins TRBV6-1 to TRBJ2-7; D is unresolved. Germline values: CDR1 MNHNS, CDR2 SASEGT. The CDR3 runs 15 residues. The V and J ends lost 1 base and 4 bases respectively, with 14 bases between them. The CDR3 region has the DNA TGTGCCAGCAGTGAAGTAAATGCGGATCGGTACGAGCAGTACTTC. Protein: CASSEVNADRYEQYF.

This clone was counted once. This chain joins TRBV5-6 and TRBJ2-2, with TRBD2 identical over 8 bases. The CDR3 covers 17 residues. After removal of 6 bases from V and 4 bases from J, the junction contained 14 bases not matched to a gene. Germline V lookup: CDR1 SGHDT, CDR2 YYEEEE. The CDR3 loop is CASTPRPGTRLTGELFF. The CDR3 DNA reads TGTGCCAGCACCCCAAGGCCCGGGACTAGGCTCACCGGGGAGCTGTTTTTT.

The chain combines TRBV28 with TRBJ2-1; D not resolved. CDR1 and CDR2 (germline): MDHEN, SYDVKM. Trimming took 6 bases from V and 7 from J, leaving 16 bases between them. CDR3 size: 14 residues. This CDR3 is CASRLLGVSNEQFF. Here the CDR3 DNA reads TGTGCCAGCAGACTCCTCGGAGTCTCGAATGAGCAGTTCTTC.

The CDR3 protein is CASSPTGQGIVIQYF. For the CDR3, the DNA is TGTGCCAGCAGCCCGACTGGACAGGGAATTGTCATTCAGTACTTC. This rearrangement joins TRBV5-8 to TRBJ2-4; 8 bases line up with TRBD1. V lost 4 bases and J lost 9; bases outside the gene matches: 12. CDR1 is SGHTS, CDR2 YDEGEE, per germline. The CDR3 contains 15 residues.

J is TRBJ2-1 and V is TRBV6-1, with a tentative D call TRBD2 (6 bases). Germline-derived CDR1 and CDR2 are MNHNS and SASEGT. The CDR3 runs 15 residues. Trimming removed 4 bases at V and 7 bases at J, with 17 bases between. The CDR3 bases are TGTGCCAGCAGTGGCTCTTCGGGAGATAGGAATGAGCAGTTCTTC. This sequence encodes CASSGSSGDRNEQFF.

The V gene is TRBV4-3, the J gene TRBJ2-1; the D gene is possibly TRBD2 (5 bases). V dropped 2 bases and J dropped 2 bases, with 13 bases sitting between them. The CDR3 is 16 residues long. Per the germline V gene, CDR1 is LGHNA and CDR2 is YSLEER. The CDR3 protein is CASSQLVGGPYNEQFF. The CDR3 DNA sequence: TGCGCCAGCAGCCAATTGGTCGGAGGCCCCTACAATGAGCAGTTCTTC.

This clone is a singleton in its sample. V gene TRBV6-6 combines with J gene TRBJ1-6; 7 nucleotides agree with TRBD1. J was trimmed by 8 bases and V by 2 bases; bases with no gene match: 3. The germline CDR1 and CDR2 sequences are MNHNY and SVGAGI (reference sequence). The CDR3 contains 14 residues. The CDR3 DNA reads TGTGCCAGCAGTTACCAGGGGGTGGATTCACCCCTCCACTTT. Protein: CASSYQGVDSPLHF.

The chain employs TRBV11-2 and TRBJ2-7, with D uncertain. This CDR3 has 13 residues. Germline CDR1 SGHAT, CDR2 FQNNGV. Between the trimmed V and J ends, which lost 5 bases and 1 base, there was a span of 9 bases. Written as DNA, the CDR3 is TGTGCCAGCAGCCGTCCAGAATCCTACGAGCAGTACTTC. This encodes CASSRPESYEQYF.

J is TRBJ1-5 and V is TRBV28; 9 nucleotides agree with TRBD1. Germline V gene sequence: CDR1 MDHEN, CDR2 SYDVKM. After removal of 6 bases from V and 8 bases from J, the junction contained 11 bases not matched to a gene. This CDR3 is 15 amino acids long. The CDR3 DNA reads TGTGCCAGCAGCCGCCCTACAGGGGGCTCTAAGCCCCAGCATTTT. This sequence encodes CASSRPTGGSKPQHF.

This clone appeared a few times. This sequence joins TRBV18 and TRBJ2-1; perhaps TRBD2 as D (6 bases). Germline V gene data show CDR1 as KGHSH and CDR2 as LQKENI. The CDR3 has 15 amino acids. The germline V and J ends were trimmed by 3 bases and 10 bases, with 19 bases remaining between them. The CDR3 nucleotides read TGTGCCAGCTCACCGAAGGACTATCTCCTCGGGGAGCAGTTCTTC. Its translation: CASSPKDYLLGEQFF.

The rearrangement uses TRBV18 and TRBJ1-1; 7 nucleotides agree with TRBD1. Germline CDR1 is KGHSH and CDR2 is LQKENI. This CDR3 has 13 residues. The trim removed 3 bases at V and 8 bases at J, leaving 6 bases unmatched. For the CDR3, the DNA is TGTGCCAGCTCACCGTCGACAGGGACCGAAGCTTTCTTT. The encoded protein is CASSPSTGTEAFF.

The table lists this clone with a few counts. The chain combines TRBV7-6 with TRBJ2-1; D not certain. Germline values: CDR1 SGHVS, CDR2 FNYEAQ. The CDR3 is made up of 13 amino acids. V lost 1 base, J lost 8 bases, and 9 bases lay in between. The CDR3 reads CASSLGLGDEQFF. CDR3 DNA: TGTGCCAGCAGCTTAGGACTCGGTGATGAGCAGTTCTTC. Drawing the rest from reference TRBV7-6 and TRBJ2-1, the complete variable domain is GAGVSQSPRYKVTKRGQDVALRCDPISGHVSLYWYRQALGQGPEFLTYFNYEAQQDKSGLPNDRFSAERPEGSISTLTIQRTEQRDSAMYRCASSLGLGDEQFFGPGTRLTVL.

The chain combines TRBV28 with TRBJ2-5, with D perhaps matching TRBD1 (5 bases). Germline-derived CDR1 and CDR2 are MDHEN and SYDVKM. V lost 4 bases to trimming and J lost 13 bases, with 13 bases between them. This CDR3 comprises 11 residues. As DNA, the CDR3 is TGTGCCAGCAGTTCTCAGGGTCCTGGGTACTTC. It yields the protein CASSSQGPGYF.

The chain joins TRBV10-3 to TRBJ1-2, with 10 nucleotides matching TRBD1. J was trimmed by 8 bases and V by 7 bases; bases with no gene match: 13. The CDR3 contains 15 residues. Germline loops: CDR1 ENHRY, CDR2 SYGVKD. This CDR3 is CAITRQGAQGEGYTF. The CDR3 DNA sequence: TGTGCCATCACCCGACAGGGGGCGCAGGGAGAAGGCTACACCTTC.

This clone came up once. This chain's CDR3 is CASSRGTGPYGYTF. CDR3 coding DNA: TGTGCCAGCAGCCGTGGGACAGGACCCTATGGCTACACCTTC. The rearrangement uses TRBV6-5 and TRBJ1-2; 8 positions agree with TRBD1. Per germline, CDR1 MNHEY and CDR2 SVGAGI. V lost 6 bases and J lost 4; bases outside the gene matches: 7. The CDR3 has 14 residues.

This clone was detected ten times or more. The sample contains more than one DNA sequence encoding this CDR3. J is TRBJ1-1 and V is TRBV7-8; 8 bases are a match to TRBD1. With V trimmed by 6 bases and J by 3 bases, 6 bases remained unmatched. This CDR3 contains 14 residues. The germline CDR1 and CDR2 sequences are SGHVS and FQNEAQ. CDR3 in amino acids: CASSSGQGHTEAFF. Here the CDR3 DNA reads TGTGCCAGCAGTTCCGGACAGGGCCACACTGAAGCTTTCTTT.

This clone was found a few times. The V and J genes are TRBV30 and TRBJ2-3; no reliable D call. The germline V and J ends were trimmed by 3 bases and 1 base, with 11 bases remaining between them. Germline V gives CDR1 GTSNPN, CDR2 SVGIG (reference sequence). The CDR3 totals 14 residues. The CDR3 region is CAWRSGRGTDTQYF. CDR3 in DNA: TGTGCCTGGAGATCTGGTCGAGGCACAGATACGCAGTATTTT. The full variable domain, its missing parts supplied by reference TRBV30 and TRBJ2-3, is SQTIHQWPATLVQPVGSPLSLECTVEGTSNPNLYWYRQAAGRGLQLLFYSVGIGQISSEVPQNLSASRPQDRQFILSSKKLLLSDSGFYLCAWRSGRGTDTQYFGPGTRLTVL.

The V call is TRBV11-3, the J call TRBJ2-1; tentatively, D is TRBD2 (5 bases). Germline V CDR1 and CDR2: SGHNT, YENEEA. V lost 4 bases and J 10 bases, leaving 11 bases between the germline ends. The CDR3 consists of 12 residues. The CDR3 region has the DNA TGTGCCAGCAGCTGGGGAGCGACAGAGCAGTTCTTC. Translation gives CASSWGATEQFF.

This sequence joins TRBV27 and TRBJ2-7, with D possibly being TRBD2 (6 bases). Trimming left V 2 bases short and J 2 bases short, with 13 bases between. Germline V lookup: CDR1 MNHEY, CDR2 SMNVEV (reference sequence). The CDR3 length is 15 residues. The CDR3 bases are TGTGCCAGCAGTTTACTCCCGGGAGAAACCTACGAGCAGTACTTC. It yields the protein CASSLLPGETYEQYF.

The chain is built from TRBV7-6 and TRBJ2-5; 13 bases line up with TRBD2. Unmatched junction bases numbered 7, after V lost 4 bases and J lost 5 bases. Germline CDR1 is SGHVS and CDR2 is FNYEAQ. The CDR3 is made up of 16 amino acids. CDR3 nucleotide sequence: TGTGCCAGCAGCTCCCAACTGACTAGCGGGGGGGAGACCCAGTACTTC. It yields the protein CASSSQLTSGGETQYF.

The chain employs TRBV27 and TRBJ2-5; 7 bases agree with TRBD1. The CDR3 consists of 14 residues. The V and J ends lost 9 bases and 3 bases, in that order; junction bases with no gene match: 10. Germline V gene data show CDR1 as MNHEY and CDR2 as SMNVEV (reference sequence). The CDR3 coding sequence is TGTGCCAGATGGGGACAGATGGCGGAAGAGACCCAGTACTTC. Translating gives CARWGQMAEETQYF.

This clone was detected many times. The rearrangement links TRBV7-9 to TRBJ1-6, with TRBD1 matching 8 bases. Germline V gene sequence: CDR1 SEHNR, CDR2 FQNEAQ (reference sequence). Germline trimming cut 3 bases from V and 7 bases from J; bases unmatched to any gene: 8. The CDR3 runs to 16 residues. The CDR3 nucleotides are TGTGCCAGCAGCTTCGAAAGGACAGGGTTAAATTCACCCCTCCACTTT. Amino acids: CASSFERTGLNSPLHF.